What follows are 21 T cell receptor beta chains derived from one specimen sequenced in a study of T cell responses to AZD1222 COVID-19 vaccine. Using immunoSEQ multiplex PCR, the repertoire was profiled, and TCRdb retains in-frame clones only, with some absent. The table records around 160,000 clones, about 88% of them present only once. Here the sequenced sample was peripheral blood, taken on day 0 of AZD1222 vaccination. The receptor source for this set is an adult in good health.

The chain couples TRBV11-2 to TRBJ2-7, with D maybe TRBD2 (6 bases). V gave up 1 base and J gave up 0 bases, with 13 bases separating them. CDR3 length: 16 amino acids. Germline V CDR1 and CDR2: SGHAT, FQNNGV. This CDR3 reads CASSLVPGGASYEQYF. The DNA of the CDR3 is TGTGCCAGCAGCTTAGTACCCGGCGGGGCCTCCTACGAGCAGTACTTC.

J is TRBJ2-5 and V is TRBV25-1; 7 nucleotides align to TRBD2. Trimming removed 2 bases from V and 4 bases from J; junction bases left unmatched: 4. The CDR3 length is 14 residues. The germline CDR1 and CDR2 sequences are MGHDK and SYGVNS. The DNA of the CDR3 is TGTGCCAGCAGTGAAAGGGAGGGGAGAGAGACCCAGTACTTC. Encoded protein: CASSEREGRETQYF.

The chain links TRBV28 to TRBJ1-1; no clear D. This CDR3 comprises 13 residues. Germline-derived CDR1 and CDR2 are MDHEN and SYDVKM. V was pared by 3 bases and J by 7 bases, with 12 bases between. The CDR3 DNA reads as TGTGCCAGCAGTTTGCCGTTGAGAATTGAAGCTTTCTTT. Amino acids: CASSLPLRIEAFF.

This rearrangement joins TRBV7-3 to TRBJ2-1, with 8 nucleotides matching TRBD2. After removal of 4 bases from V and 8 bases from J, the junction contained 13 bases not matched to a gene. The CDR3 runs 16 residues. Germline V lookup: CDR1 SGHTA, CDR2 FQGTGA. Written as DNA, the CDR3 is TGTGCCAGCAGCTCTACCGGGACTAGGTTTACCCATGAGCAGTTCTTC. Protein: CASSSTGTRFTHEQFF.

V is TRBV27 and J is TRBJ2-5; D possibly uses TRBD1 or TRBD2 (5 bases each). The CDR3 contains 12 residues. CDR1 and CDR2 (germline): MNHEY, SMNVEV (reference sequence). V lost 10 bases and J 1 base, leaving 10 bases between the germline ends. The CDR3 is CATGARQETQYF. CDR3 in DNA: TGTGCCACCGGGGCCCGCCAAGAGACCCAGTACTTC.

J is TRBJ2-7 and V is TRBV4-3, with D perhaps TRBD2 (6 bases). Germline-derived CDR1 and CDR2 are LGHNA and YSLEER. This CDR3 spans 15 amino acids. Trimming took off 0 bases at V and 4 bases at J, with 13 bases between the two ends. The CDR3 DNA reads TGCGCCAGCAGCCAAGAAGGTGGAGGGTTGTACGAGCAGTACTTC. Protein: CASSQEGGGLYEQYF.

The chain employs TRBV12-3 or TRBV12-4 and TRBJ2-7; no firm D call. The length of the CDR3 is 13 residues. Deletions cut 5 bases from V and 6 bases from J, with 14 bases between. In DNA, the CDR3 is TGTGCCAGCAGTCCCCCCCTTAGTGCCGAGCAGTACTTC. It translates to CASSPPLSAEQYF.

The V call is TRBV28, the J call TRBJ1-1; D unclear. Trimming removed 8 bases from V and 1 base from J, with 5 bases in between. CDR3 size: 11 residues. Germline lookup yields CDR1 MDHEN and CDR2 SYDVKM. This CDR3 is CASGTNTEAFF. The CDR3 DNA is TGTGCCAGCGGAACGAACACTGAAGCTTTCTTT.

This chain connects TRBV6-1 to TRBJ1-4; no reliable D call. This CDR3 comprises 18 residues. Trimming stripped 1 base from V and 0 bases from J, with 15 bases between. The germline V gene encodes CDR1 MNHNS and CDR2 SASEGT. The CDR3 DNA reads TGTGCCAGCAGTGAAGTTAGGGTGATAGCGACAACTAATGAAAAACTGTTTTTT. Residues: CASSEVRVIATTNEKLFF.

The CDR3 protein is CASSLMTVYNEQFF. For the CDR3, the DNA is TGTGCCAGCAGCTTAATGACAGTTTACAATGAGCAGTTCTTC. The chain carries TRBV7-9 and TRBJ2-1; D might be TRBD1 (5 bases). The CDR3 is made up of 14 amino acids. Trimming shortened V by 2 bases and J by 4 bases, and 9 bases separated the two germline ends. Germline-derived CDR1 and CDR2 are SEHNR and FQNEAQ (reference sequence). The full variable domain, rest sourced from reference TRBV7-9 and TRBJ2-1, is DTGVSQNPRHKITKRGQNVTFRCDPISEHNRLYWYRQTLGQGPEFLTYFQNEAQLEKSRLLSDRFSAERPKGSFSTLEIQRTEQGDSAMYLCASSLMTVYNEQFFGPGTRLTVL.

This chain links TRBV7-8 with TRBJ1-2; 12 bases agree with TRBD1. CDR1 is SGHVS, CDR2 FQNEAQ, per germline. J lost 5 bases, V lost 1 base, and 8 bases had no gene match. There are 17 residues in the CDR3. In DNA form, the CDR3 reads TGTGCCAGCAGCTTAGAGGGGACAGGGGGCGCCGGGTATGGCTACACCTTC. Its protein is CASSLEGTGGAGYGYTF.

The chain combines TRBV11-2 with TRBJ1-2; D is possibly TRBD1 (6 bases). The CDR3 runs 15 residues. V lost 4 bases and J lost 4, with 16 bases in between. Germline-derived CDR1 and CDR2 are SGHAT and FQNNGV. CDR3 nucleotide sequence: TGTGCCAGCAGCTCCCGTCCGGGGGCTGGCTATGGCTACACCTTC. Translation: CASSSRPGAGYGYTF.

This clone was seen a handful of times. This chain links TRBV14 with TRBJ1-2; 8 nucleotides agree with TRBD1. Germline V gene data show CDR1 as SGHDN and CDR2 as FVKESK. This CDR3 is 13 amino acids long. Unmatched junction bases numbered 5, after V lost 4 bases and J lost 7 bases. In DNA, the CDR3 is TGTGCCAGCAGCCGCCGGACAGGGTTTGGCTACACCTTC. It yields the protein CASSRRTGFGYTF.

This chain links TRBV19 with TRBJ1-6; D is perhaps TRBD1 (5 bases). The CDR3 sequence is 15 residues long. Trimming shortened V by 3 bases and J by 9 bases, and 15 bases separated the two germline ends. Germline CDR1 reads LNHDA; CDR2 reads SQIVND (reference sequence). Here the CDR3 DNA reads TGTGCCAGTAGTATTAGCAAGGGGACCAGTTCACCCCTCCACTTT. This gives the protein CASSISKGTSSPLHF. The whole variable domain, remainder taken from reference TRBV19 and TRBJ1-6, is DGGITQSPKYLFRKEGQNVTLSCEQNLNHDAMYWYRQDPGQGLRLIYYSQIVNDFQKGDIAEGYSVSREKKESFPLTVTSAQKNPTAFYLCASSISKGTSSPLHFGNGTRLTVT.

The chain uses TRBV9 and TRBJ2-1; 9 bases match TRBD1. Germline V gene sequence: CDR1 SGDLS, CDR2 YYNGEE. The CDR3 runs to 16 residues. With 0 bases clipped from V and 4 bases from J, the junction kept 5 bases outside the gene matches. The CDR3 region has the DNA TGTGCCAGCAGCGTAGAGGGGACAGGGTCGTACAATGAGCAGTTCTTC. Its protein product is CASSVEGTGSYNEQFF. Combining the CDR3 with reference TRBV9 and TRBJ2-1 gives the whole variable domain DSGVTQTPKHLITATGQRVTLRCSPRSGDLSVYWYQQSLDQGLQFLIQYYNGEERAKGNILERFSAQQFPDLHSELNLSSLELGDSALYFCASSVEGTGSYNEQFFGPGTRLTVL.

This clone appeared once. The chain employs TRBV9 and TRBJ2-1; TRBD2 is a possible D gene (5 bases). This CDR3 comprises 12 residues. With 0 bases removed from V and 12 bases from J, the gap between germline ends came to 10 bases. Germline values: CDR1 SGDLS, CDR2 YYNGEE. The CDR3 nucleotides are TGTGCCAGCAGCGTAGCGGAGGTTTGGCAGTTCTTC. Encoded protein: CASSVAEVWQFF.

V is TRBV3-1 (or the pseudogene TRBV3-2) and J is TRBJ1-1; the match to TRBD1 covers 11 bases. Germline CDR1 LGHDT, CDR2 YNNKEL (reference sequence). The CDR3 length is 17 residues. V shed 4 bases and J 3 bases; nucleotides not matched to a gene: 10. CDR3 sequence (DNA): TGTGCCAGCAGCCCCGGACAGGGGGCTGCGCTGGACACTGAAGCTTTCTTT. Protein: CASSPGQGAALDTEAFF.

The sample holds one count of this clone. The chain recombines TRBV6-2 or TRBV6-3 with TRBJ2-4; D is unclear. V was clipped by 5 bases and J by 4 bases, with 12 bases between them. CDR1 is MNHEY and CDR2 is SVGEGT in the germline V gene. The CDR3 loop spans 14 amino acids. The CDR3 protein is CASSTSTAKNIQYF. As DNA, the CDR3 is TGTGCCAGCAGTACATCTACCGCGAAAAACATTCAGTACTTC.

The genes are TRBV7-2 and TRBJ2-1, with TRBD2 matching 13 bases. The junction had 9 bases not matched to a gene; V was cut back by 5 bases and J by 8 bases. The germline V gene encodes CDR1 SGHTA and CDR2 FQGNSA. The CDR3 extends over 16 amino acids. The CDR3: CASSPRTSGSSDEQFF. The CDR3 DNA reads TGTGCCAGCAGCCCTCGGACTAGCGGGAGCTCGGATGAGCAGTTCTTC. Full variable domain (rest looked up from reference TRBV7-2 and TRBJ2-1): GAGVSQSPSNKVTEKGKDVELRCDPISGHTALYWYRQSLGQGLEFLIYFQGNSAPDKSGLPSDRFSAERTGGSVSTLTIQRTQQEDSAVYLCASSPRTSGSSDEQFFGPGTRLTVL.

This clone has just one count. The chain employs TRBV27 and TRBJ1-2; D is undetermined. Trimming stripped 2 bases from V and 8 bases from J, with 12 bases between. The CDR3 runs 13 residues. Germline-derived CDR1 and CDR2 are MNHEY and SMNVEV (reference sequence). The CDR3 protein is CASSLSPREGYTF. The CDR3 nucleotides are TGTGCCAGCAGTTTAAGTCCAAGGGAGGGCTACACCTTC.

The chain joins TRBV4-3 to TRBJ2-3; perhaps D is TRBD1 or TRBD2 (5 bases each). The germline V and J ends were trimmed by 2 bases and 5 bases, with 14 bases remaining between them. Germline CDR1 reads LGHNA; CDR2 reads YSLEER. The CDR3 contains 15 residues. In DNA, the CDR3 is TGCGCCAGCAGCCAACGGGGCAGACCAAGAGATACGCAGTATTTT. Translating it yields CASSQRGRPRDTQYF.